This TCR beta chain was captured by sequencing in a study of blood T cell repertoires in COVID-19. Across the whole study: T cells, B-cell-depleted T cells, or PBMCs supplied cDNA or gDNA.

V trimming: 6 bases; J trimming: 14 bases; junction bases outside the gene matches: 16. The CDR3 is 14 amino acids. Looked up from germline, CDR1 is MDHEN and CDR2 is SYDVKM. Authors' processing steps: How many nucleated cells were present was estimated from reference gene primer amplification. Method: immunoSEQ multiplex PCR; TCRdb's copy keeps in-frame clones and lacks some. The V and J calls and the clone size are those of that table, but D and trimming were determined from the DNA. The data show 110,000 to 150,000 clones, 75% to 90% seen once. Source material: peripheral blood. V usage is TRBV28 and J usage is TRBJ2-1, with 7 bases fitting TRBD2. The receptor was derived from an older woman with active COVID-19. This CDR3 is CASSRKLSGVGEFF. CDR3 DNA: TGTGCCAGCAGCCGTAAACTAAGCGGGGTGGGGGAGTTCTTC.